This record looks at one TCR beta chain sequence and its context. What it binds is unknown. The CDR3 runs to 15 residues. Trimming pared 2 bases from V and 5 bases from J, leaving 12 bases between. The V gene's germline CDR1 is SGHTA and CDR2 FQGTGA. The sample belongs to a study of cytomegalovirus exposure and HLA in healthy donors. Whole-study results and caveats: The CMV antigen specificity of a few CMV-associated chains was confirmed through in vitro analysis. The classifier reportedly diagnosed cytomegalovirus status with high sensitivity and specificity.

From the 120-subject validation cohort, which was separate from the roughly 630-subject first cohort, the donors were drawn. Sequenced by immunoSEQ multiplex PCR; TCRdb stores in-frame clones only, minus some. The data show 150,000 or so clones, with about 82% seen just once and around 2.1% held by the top ten. The sequence was obtained from a human donor in good health. The sequenced sample was PBMCs. This chain links TRBV7-3 with TRBJ2-2; TRBD1 might be the D (6 bases). The CDR3 is CASSLFTGRTGELFF. The CDR3 DNA follows: TGTGCCAGCAGCTTATTTACAGGGCGTACCGGGGAGCTGTTTTTT.